This T cell receptor (beta chain) was found in a study of response to subunit inactivated influenza vaccine. The CDR3 is 13 amino acids. Germline CDR1 MNHEY, CDR2 SVGAGI. With 4 bases clipped from V and 8 bases from J, the junction kept 6 bases outside the gene matches. MiXCR, applied by TCRdb to the RT-PCR reads, yields one record per CDR3 protein. The table lists about 480,000 distinct CDR3 sequences, over 10% of them singletons, with over 10% in the top ten. This clonotype was counted a few times. The antigen is unknown. Regarding the study as a whole: The authors suggested that every seasonal influenza vaccination recruits few new T cells.

The sequence was collected from a man aged 45-60 years who received an inactivated influenza vaccine. Sequenced material: PBMCs from blood, taken about 40 days after vaccination. This sequence joins TRBV6-5 and TRBJ2-3, with 7 bases lining up with TRBD2. CDR3 sequence reads: CASSSTSVGTQYF. The DNA of the CDR3 is TGTGCCAGCAGTTCTACTAGCGTAGGTACGCAGTATTTT.